The entry below gives a single T cell receptor (beta chain) sequence along with its context. This entry belongs to a study of cytomegalovirus exposure and HLA in healthy donors. The PCR had 60 Vbeta and 13 Jbeta primers. TCRdb's table, derived via immunoSEQ multiplex PCR, lists solely in-frame clones and lacks some. The repertoire holds approximately 160,000 clones, with around 85% as singletons. Germline CDR1 SGHVS, CDR2 FNYEAQ. The CDR3 is 14 amino acids. Trimming shortened V by 3 bases and J by 7 bases, and 15 bases separated the two germline ends. The sample taken for sequencing was PBMCs. The V and J genes are TRBV7-6 and TRBJ1-1, with no clear D. This sequence originates from a human donor in good health. CDR3 in DNA: TGTGCCAGCAGCTTGGCCCCCGAGACAAGTGAAGCTTTCTTT. It translates to CASSLAPETSEAFF.